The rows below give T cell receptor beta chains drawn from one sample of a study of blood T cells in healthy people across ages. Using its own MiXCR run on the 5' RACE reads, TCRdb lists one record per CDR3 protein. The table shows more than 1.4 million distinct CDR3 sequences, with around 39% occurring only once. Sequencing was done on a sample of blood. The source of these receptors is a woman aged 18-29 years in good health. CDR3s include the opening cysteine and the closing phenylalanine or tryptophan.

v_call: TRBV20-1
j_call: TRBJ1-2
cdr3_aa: CSAHGTGKNYGYTF

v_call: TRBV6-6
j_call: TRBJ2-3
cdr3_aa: CASSPGQSSSTDTQYF

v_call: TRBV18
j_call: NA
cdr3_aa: CASSARAVDDEQYF

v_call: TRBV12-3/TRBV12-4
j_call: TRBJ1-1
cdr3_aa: CASTPGGMDGGAFF

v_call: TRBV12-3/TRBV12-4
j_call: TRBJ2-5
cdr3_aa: CASRGDSEQETQYF

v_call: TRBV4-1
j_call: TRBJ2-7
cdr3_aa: CDSSPSAGAYEQYF

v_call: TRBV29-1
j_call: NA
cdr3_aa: CSAQTPGPSTETQYF

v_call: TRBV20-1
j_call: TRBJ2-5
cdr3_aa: CSARVGGVGTQYF

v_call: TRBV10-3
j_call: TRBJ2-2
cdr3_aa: CASRLNESTGELFF

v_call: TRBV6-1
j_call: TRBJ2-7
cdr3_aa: CASGQPQGAYEQYF

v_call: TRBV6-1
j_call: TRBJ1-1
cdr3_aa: CASSDVSPNTEAFF

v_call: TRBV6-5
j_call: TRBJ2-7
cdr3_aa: CASSSARGNYEQYF

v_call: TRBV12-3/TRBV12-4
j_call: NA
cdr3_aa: CASMPTSRETQYF

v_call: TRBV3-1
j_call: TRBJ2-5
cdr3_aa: CASSQETDGWRGGQETQYF

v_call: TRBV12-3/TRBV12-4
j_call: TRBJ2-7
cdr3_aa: CASNETSGSYEQYF

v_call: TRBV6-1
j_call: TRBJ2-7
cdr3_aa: CASSVPGPPYEQYF

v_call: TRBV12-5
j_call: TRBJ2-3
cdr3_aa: CASGPPGQGTDTQYF

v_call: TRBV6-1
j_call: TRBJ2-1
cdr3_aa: CASSEEWGPSSYNEQFF

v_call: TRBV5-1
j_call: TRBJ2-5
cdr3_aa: CASSLVFSGQETQYF

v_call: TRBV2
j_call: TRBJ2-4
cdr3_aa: CASSGLVELAKNIQYF

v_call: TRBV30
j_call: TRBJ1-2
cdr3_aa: CAWRGDSYNYGYTF

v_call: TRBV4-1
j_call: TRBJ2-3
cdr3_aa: CASSPHRDRVGADTQYF

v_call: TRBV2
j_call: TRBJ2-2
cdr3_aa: CARTSMCWELFF

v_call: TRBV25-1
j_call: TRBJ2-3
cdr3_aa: CASSPLATDTQYF

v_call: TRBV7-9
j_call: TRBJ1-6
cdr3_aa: CASSTTDRGNSPLHF

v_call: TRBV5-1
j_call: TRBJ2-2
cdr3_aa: CASSPALGRVFTGELFF

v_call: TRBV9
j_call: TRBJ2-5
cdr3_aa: CASSREPQETQYF

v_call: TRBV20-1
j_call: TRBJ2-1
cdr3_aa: CSARSVGNNEQFF

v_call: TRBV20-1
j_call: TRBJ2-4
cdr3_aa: CSAPTSGGLLAKNIQYF

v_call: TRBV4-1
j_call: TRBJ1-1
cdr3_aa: CASSQGGNTEAFF

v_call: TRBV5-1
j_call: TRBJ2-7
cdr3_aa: CASSLVPIRRDSGYEQYF

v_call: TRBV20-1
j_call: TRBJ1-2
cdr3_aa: CSARDADREVDGYTF

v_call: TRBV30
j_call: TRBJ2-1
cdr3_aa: CASDGGLIPGQGYNEQFF

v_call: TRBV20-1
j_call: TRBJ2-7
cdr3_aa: CSAPGGWYEQYF

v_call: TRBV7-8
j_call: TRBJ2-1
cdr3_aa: CASSLVRGGLNEQFF

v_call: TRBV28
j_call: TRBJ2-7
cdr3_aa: CASSSPGGEQYF

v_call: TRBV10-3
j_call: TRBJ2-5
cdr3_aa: CAISESLAGAGEETQYF

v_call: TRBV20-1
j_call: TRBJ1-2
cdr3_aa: CSASGPGLGGYTF

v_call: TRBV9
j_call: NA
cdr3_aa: CASSEGRQGIETQYF

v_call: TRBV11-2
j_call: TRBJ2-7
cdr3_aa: CASSPLTGGFTYEQYF

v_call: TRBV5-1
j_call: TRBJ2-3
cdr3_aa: CASSLVPSGGNTQYF

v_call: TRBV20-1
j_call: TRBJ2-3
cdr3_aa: CSSGVAGGDTQYF

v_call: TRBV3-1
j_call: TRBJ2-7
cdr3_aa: CASSHDRFYEQYF

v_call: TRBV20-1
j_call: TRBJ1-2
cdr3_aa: CSARHSGGAANYGYTF

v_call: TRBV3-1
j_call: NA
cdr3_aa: CASSQPRAGGNEQYF